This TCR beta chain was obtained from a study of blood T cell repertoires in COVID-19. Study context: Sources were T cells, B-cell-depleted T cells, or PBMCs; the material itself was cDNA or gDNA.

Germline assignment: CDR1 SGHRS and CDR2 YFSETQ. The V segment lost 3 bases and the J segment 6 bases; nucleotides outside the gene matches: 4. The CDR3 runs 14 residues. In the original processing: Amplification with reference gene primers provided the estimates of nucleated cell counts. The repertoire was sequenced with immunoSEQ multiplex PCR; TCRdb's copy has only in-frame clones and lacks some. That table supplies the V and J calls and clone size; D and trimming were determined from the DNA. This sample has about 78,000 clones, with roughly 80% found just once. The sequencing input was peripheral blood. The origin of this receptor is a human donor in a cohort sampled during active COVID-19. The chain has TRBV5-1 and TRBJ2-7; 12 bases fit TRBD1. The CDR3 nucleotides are TGCGCCAGCAGCTCCGGGACAGGGGGCCTCGAGCAGTACTTC. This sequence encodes CASSSGTGGLEQYF.